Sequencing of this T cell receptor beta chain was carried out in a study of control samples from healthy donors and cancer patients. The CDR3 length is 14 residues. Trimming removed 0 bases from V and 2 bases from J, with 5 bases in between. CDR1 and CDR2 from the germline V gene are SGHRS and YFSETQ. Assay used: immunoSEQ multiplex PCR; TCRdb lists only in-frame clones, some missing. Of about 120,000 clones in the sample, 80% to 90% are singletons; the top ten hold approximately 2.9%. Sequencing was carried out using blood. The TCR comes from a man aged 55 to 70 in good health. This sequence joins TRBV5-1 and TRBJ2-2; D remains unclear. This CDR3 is CASSLATNTGELFF. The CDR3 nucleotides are TGCGCCAGCAGCTTGGCGACCAACACCGGGGAGCTGTTTTTT.